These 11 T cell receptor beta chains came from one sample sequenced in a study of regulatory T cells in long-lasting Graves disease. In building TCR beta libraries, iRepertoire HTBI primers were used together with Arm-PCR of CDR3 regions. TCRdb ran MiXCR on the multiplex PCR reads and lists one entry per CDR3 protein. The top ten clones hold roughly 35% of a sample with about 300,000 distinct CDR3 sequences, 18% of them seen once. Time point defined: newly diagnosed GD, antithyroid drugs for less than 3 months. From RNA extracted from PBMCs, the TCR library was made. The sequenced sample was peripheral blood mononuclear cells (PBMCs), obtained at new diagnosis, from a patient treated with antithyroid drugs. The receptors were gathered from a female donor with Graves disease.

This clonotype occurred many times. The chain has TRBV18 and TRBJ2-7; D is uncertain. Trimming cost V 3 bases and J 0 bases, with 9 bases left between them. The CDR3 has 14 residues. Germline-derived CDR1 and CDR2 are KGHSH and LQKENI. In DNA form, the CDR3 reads TGTGCCAGCTCACCGCCCGGCAACTCCTACGAGCAGTACTTC. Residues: CASSPPGNSYEQYF.

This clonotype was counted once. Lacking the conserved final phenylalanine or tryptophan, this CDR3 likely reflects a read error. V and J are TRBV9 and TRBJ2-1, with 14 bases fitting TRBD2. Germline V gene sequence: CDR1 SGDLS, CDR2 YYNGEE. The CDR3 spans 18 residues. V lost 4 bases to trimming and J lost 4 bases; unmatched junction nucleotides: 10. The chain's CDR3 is CASSSGTSGSLGYNEQFS. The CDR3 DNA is TGTGCCAGCAGCTCCGGGACTAGCGGGAGTTTAGGGTACAATGAGCAGTTCTCC.

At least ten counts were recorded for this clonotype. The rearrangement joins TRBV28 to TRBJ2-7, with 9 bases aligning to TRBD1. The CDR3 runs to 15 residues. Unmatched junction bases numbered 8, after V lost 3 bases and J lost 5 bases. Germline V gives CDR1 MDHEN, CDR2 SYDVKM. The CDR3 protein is CASSLTGTGLNEQYF. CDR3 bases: TGTGCCAGCAGTTTGACGGGGACAGGGTTAAACGAGCAGTACTTC.

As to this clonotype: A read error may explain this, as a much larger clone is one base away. The CDR3 sequence: CTSSSADTPNEKLFF. The CDR3 coding sequence is TGTACCAGCAGTTCGGCGGACACCCCTAATGAAAAACTGTTTTTT. V and J are TRBV6-5 and TRBJ1-4, with D possibly matching TRBD1 (5 bases). The CDR3 consists of 15 residues. Germline CDR1 MNHEY, CDR2 SVGAGI.

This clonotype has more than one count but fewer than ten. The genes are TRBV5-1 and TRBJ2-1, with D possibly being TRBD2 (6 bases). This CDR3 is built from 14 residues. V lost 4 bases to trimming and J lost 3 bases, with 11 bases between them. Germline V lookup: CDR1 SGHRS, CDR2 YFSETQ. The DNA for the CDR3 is TGCGCCAGCAGCCATCTAGCGAGCTACAATGAGCAGTTCTTC. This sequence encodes CASSHLASYNEQFF.

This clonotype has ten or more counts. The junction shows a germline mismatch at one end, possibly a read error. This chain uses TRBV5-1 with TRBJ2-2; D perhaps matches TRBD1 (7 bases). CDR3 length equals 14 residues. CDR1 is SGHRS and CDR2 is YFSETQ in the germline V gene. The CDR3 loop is CASSPQGGTGELFF. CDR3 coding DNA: TGTGCCAGCAGCCCTCAGGGGGGCACCGGGGAGCTGTTTTTT.

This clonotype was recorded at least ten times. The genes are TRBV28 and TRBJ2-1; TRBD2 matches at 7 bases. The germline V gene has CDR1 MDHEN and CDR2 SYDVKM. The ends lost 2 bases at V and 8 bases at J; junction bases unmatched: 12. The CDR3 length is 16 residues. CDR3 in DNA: TGTGCCAGCAGTTTACTTTGGGGGAGGGAAAGCGATGAGCAGTTCTTC. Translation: CASSLLWGRESDEQFF.

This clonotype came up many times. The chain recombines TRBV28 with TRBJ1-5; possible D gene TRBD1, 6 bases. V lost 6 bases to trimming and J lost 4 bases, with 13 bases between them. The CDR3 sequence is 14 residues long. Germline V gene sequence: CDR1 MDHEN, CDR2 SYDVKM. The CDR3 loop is CASRRGGQNQPQHF. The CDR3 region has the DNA TGTGCCAGCAGAAGAGGGGGGCAAAATCAGCCCCAGCATTTT.

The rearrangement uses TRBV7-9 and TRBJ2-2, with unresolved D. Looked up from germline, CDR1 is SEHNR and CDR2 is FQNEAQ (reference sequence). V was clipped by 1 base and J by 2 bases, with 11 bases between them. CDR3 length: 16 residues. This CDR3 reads CASSLGGTDNTGELFF. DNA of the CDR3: TGTGCCAGCAGCTTAGGGGGAACAGACAACACCGGGGAGCTGTTTTTT.

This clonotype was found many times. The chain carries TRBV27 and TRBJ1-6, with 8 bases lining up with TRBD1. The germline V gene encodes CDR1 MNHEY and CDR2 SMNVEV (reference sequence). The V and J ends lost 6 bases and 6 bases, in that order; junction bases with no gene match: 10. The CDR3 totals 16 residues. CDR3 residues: CASSLSRDRSNSPLHF. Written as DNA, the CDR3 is TGTGCCAGCAGCCTTAGCCGGGACAGGTCTAATTCACCCCTCCACTTT.

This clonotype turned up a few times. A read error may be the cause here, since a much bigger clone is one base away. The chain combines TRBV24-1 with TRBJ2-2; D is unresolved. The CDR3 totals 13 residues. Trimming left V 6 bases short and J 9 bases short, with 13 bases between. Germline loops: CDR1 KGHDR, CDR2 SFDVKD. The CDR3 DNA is TGTGCCACCAGTCCCCCAACAGACAGGGAGCTGTTTTTT. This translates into CATSPPTDRELFF.